The T cell receptor beta chain described here comes from a study of identical twins. The study, taken as a whole, reports: Sharing of beta out-of-frame sequences by twins showed a weaker excess.

V was shortened by 3 bases and J by 6 bases, with 15 bases between the two germline ends. The CDR3 covers 14 residues. Only healthy Caucasians were included as donors. A universal primer site came from template switching; cDNA carried unique molecular identifiers. TCRdb reprocessed the 5' RACE reads via MiXCR and lists one record per CDR3 protein. This table has roughly 1,500,000 distinct CDR3 sequences, about 32% appearing once. Turning to this clonotype: Antigen: not known.

The specimen sequenced was cord blood. This rearrangement joins TRBV12-3 or TRBV12-4 to TRBJ2-7; D might be TRBD1 (6 bases). This clonotype was obtained from a newborn girl in good health. CDR3 sequence (DNA): TGTGCCAGCAGTTTGAGACTTGGACAGTTCGAGCAGTACTTC. Its translation is CASSLRLGQFEQYF.